Shown below are 7 T cell receptor beta chains from a single sample sequenced in a study of blood T cell repertoires in COVID-19. Profiling relied on immunoSEQ multiplex PCR, and the TCRdb table lists in-frame clones only, not all of them. The table records 250,000 to 350,000 clones, 75% to 90% of them present only once. The sample was peripheral blood. Receptor source: a woman in her sixties or seventies with acute or convalescent COVID-19.

The V and J genes are TRBV9 and TRBJ1-4, with D perhaps TRBD1 (5 bases). Germline V gene sequence: CDR1 SGDLS, CDR2 YYNGEE. The CDR3 runs 14 residues. V gave up 0 bases and J gave up 7 bases, with 10 bases separating them. Here the CDR3 reads CASSVEGGVEKLFF. As DNA, the CDR3 is TGTGCCAGCAGCGTAGAAGGAGGGGTTGAAAAACTGTTTTTT.

V is TRBV5-1 and J is TRBJ1-1, with 7 bases that match TRBD1. The ends lost 1 base at V and 1 base at J; junction bases unmatched: 4. Germline CDR1 is SGHRS and CDR2 is YFSETQ. The CDR3 loop spans 15 amino acids. CDR3 region: CASSLPGQTNTEAFF. The CDR3 DNA follows: TGCGCCAGCAGCTTGCCGGGACAGACGAACACTGAAGCTTTCTTT. The variable domain in full, completed from reference TRBV5-1 and TRBJ1-1, reads KAGVTQTPRYLIKTRGQQVTLSCSPISGHRSVSWYQQTPGQGLQFLFEYFSETQRNKGNFPGRFSGRQFSNSRSEMNVSTLELGDSALYLCASSLPGQTNTEAFFGQGTRLTVV.

This chain links TRBV7-3 with TRBJ1-2; 7 nucleotides line up with TRBD1. Germline CDR1 is SGHTA and CDR2 is FQGTGA. CDR3 length: 12 amino acids. Losses at the gene ends were 2 bases for V and 9 bases for J; bases not matched to a gene: 3. The CDR3 DNA reads TGTGCCAGCAGCTTAGACAGGGAGCGCTACACCTTC. Its translation is CASSLDRERYTF.

This clone was seen only a few times. V usage is TRBV29-1 and J usage is TRBJ2-7; TRBD1 matches at 8 bases. J was trimmed by 5 bases and V by 4 bases; bases with no gene match: 10. CDR1 and CDR2 (germline): SQVTM, ANQGSEA. This CDR3 is 14 amino acids long. The CDR3 coding sequence is TGCAGCGTTGTTGGTCACAGGGGGTATAACGAGCAGTACTTC. It yields the protein CSVVGHRGYNEQYF.

The chain joins TRBV14 to TRBJ1-1; a weak D match, TRBD1 (5 bases). Germline loops: CDR1 SGHDN, CDR2 FVKESK. Trimming shortened V by 1 base and J by 7 bases, and 19 bases separated the two germline ends. CDR3 length: 16 residues. The CDR3 protein is CASSQVGTWTTREAFF. Written as DNA, the CDR3 is TGTGCCAGCAGCCAAGTGGGTACGTGGACAACACGTGAAGCTTTCTTT.

This clone was found once. This rearrangement joins TRBV24-1 to TRBJ2-1, with 7 bases that match TRBD1. This CDR3 is built from 17 residues. After removal of 7 bases from V and 0 bases from J, the junction contained 11 bases not matched to a gene. In germline, CDR1 is KGHDR, CDR2 SFDVKD. CDR3 DNA: TGTGCCACCAGCCGGGACAGCTTTACAACCTCCTACAATGAGCAGTTCTTC. Translation gives CATSRDSFTTSYNEQFF.

The J gene is TRBJ2-1, the V gene TRBV9, with D perhaps matching TRBD2 (5 bases). Germline CDR1 SGDLS, CDR2 YYNGEE. The CDR3 has 15 residues. The V gene lost 4 bases and the J gene lost 0 bases, with 11 bases spanning the gap. The CDR3 protein is CASSPRGNSYNEQFF. The DNA for the CDR3 is TGTGCCAGCAGCCCCCGGGGTAACTCCTACAATGAGCAGTTCTTC. The entire variable domain, with the rest obtained from reference TRBV9 and TRBJ2-1, is as follows: DSGVTQTPKHLITATGQRVTLRCSPRSGDLSVYWYQQSLDQGLQFLIQYYNGEERAKGNILERFSAQQFPDLHSELNLSSLELGDSALYFCASSPRGNSYNEQFFGPGTRLTVL.